These 31 T cell receptor beta chains were sequenced from one sample in a study of response to subunit inactivated influenza vaccine. TCRdb reprocessed the RT-PCR reads via MiXCR and lists one record per CDR3 protein. The repertoire holds approximately 520,000 distinct CDR3 sequences, with roughly 23% as singletons. The specimen comprised CD4+ T cells sorted from PBMCs, sampled around 5 days after vaccination. The receptors originated from a middle-aged man who received an inactivated influenza vaccine.

A few counts support this clonotype. This chain uses TRBV5-5 with TRBJ2-2, with D perhaps assigned TRBD1 or TRBD2 (5 bases each). CDR1 SGHKS and CDR2 YYEKEE come from the germline V gene (reference sequence). Trimming took off 0 bases at V and 4 bases at J, with 16 bases between the two ends. The CDR3 consists of 17 residues. As DNA, the CDR3 is TGTGCCAGCAGCTTGGCTACGGGACGGGTAGGCACCGGGGAGCTGTTTTTT. It specifies CASSLATGRVGTGELFF.

This clonotype was counted a few times. V gene TRBV5-1 combines with J gene TRBJ2-3; maybe TRBD1 (6 bases). Germline V gene lookup returns CDR1 SGHRS and CDR2 YFSETQ. This CDR3 is built from 17 residues. V lost 0 bases and J 4 bases, leaving 18 bases between the germline ends. The DNA for the CDR3 is TGCGCCAGCAGCTTGGCCATGGACAGAGGGGTGTCAGATACGCAGTATTTT. Translated, it gives CASSLAMDRGVSDTQYF. The full variable domain, completed using reference TRBV5-1 and TRBJ2-3, is KAGVTQTPRYLIKTRGQQVTLSCSPISGHRSVSWYQQTPGQGLQFLFEYFSETQRNKGNFPGRFSGRQFSNSRSEMNVSTLELGDSALYLCASSLAMDRGVSDTQYFGPGTRLTVL.

In DNA, the CDR3 is TGCGCCAGCAGGGGAACGGAACGGACTGAAGCTTTCTTT. Translating it yields CASRGTERTEAFF. The chain carries TRBV5-1 and TRBJ1-1; D is uncertain. V was pared by 5 bases and J by 5 bases, with 13 bases between. The germline gives CDR1 SGHRS, CDR2 YFSETQ. This CDR3 has 13 residues.

This clonotype has just a few counts. This rearrangement joins TRBV24-1 to TRBJ2-1; 7 bases map to TRBD1. Trimming cost V 4 bases and J 8 bases; bases outside gene matches: 7. The germline V gene encodes CDR1 KGHDR and CDR2 SFDVKD. This CDR3 spans 14 amino acids. CDR3 DNA: TGTGCCACCAGTGACCGAATTGACAGGGATGAGCAGTTCTTC. Amino acids: CATSDRIDRDEQFF.

There are a few counts of this clonotype. This chain links TRBV29-1 with TRBJ2-3; tentatively, D is TRBD1 (6 bases). The CDR3 has 14 amino acids. Germline CDR1 reads SQVTM; CDR2 reads ANQGSEA. V dropped 7 bases and J dropped 3 bases, with 17 bases sitting between them. CDR3 protein: CSGTETHQTDTQYF. The CDR3 coding sequence is TGCAGCGGGACAGAAACCCACCAGACAGATACGCAGTATTTT.

The chain combines TRBV12-3 or TRBV12-4 with TRBJ1-6; no firm D call. This CDR3 has 14 amino acids. Trimming removed 7 bases at V and 4 bases at J, with 11 bases between. CDR3 coding DNA: TGTGCCAGCACCCTCGGGGTGTATAATTCACCCCTCCACTTT. Translated, it gives CASTLGVYNSPLHF.

The chain employs TRBV20-1 and TRBJ2-1; D gene uncertain. The length of the CDR3 is 13 residues. The V gene lost 5 bases and the J gene lost 1 base, with 9 bases spanning the gap. Looked up from germline, CDR1 is DFQATT and CDR2 is SNEGSKA (reference sequence). The CDR3 DNA reads as TGCAGTGCTGGCCGGATGTCCTACAATGAGCAGTTCTTC. Amino acid sequence: CSAGRMSYNEQFF.

This clonotype was counted a few times. The genes are TRBV28 and TRBJ2-2; weak D call: TRBD2 (6 bases). CDR3 length: 16 residues. Germline V gene lookup returns CDR1 MDHEN and CDR2 SYDVKM. Trimming left V 5 bases short and J 1 base short, with 14 bases between. CDR3 in amino acids: CASSTPGGENTGELFF. In DNA, the CDR3 is TGTGCCAGCAGTACCCCCGGGGGAGAGAACACCGGGGAGCTGTTTTTT.

The sample holds a few counts of this clonotype. The CDR3 here is CASSWAADYEQYF. The CDR3 DNA follows: TGTGCCAGCAGCTGGGCAGCGGACTACGAGCAGTACTTC. This chain links TRBV7-2 with TRBJ2-7; weak D call: TRBD2 (5 bases). Trimming removed 4 bases at V and 3 bases at J, with 10 bases between. Germline V gives CDR1 SGHTA, CDR2 FQGNSA. There are 13 residues in the CDR3.

Ten or more counts support this clonotype. The rearrangement joins TRBV14 to TRBJ2-5; a weak D match, TRBD2 (5 bases). The CDR3 runs to 16 residues. In germline, CDR1 is SGHDN, CDR2 FVKESK. The V end lost 9 bases, the J end lost 4 bases, and 24 bases lay between the germline ends. In DNA, the CDR3 is TGTGCCAGACAAACTAAAACCGGGGTGAGGGCAGAGACCCAGTACTTC. Amino acids: CARQTKTGVRAETQYF. Using reference TRBV14 and TRBJ2-5 for the parts outside the CDR3, the full variable domain is EAGVTQFPSHSVIEKGQTVTLRCDPISGHDNLYWYRRVMGKEIKFLLHFVKESKQDESGMPNNRFLAERTGGTYSTLKVQPAELEDSGVYFCARQTKTGVRAETQYFGPGTRLLVL.

The V and J genes are TRBV7-2 and TRBJ2-2, with 9 positions matching TRBD1. Unmatched junction bases numbered 6, after V lost 6 bases and J lost 7 bases. Germline V gene lookup returns CDR1 SGHTA and CDR2 FQGNSA. This CDR3 is 14 amino acids long. The CDR3 bases are TGTGCCAGCAGACCGGGACAGGGTTACGGGGAGCTGTTTTTT. Residues: CASRPGQGYGELFF.

This chain links TRBV12-3 or TRBV12-4 with TRBJ2-5; no definite D call. The ends were cut back, 3 bases at V and 1 base at J, with 15 bases in the middle. This CDR3 comprises 16 residues. The CDR3, as DNA: TGTGCCAGCAGTTTCCTCGGCGGACGCAGCCAAGAGACCCAGTACTTC. Amino acid sequence: CASSFLGGRSQETQYF.

The table lists this clonotype with a count of one. This chain uses TRBV6-2 or TRBV6-3 with TRBJ2-1, with 8 positions matching TRBD2. Germline CDR1 MNHEY, CDR2 SVGEGT. There are 15 residues in the CDR3. V dropped 6 bases and J dropped 0; count of bases not matched to a gene: 4. CDR3 residues: CASRGGGSSYNEQFF. In DNA form, the CDR3 reads TGTGCCAGCAGGGGCGGGGGGAGCTCCTACAATGAGCAGTTCTTC.

V and J are TRBV5-8 and TRBJ2-1; a weak D match, TRBD2 (6 bases). The V and J ends lost 5 bases and 0 bases respectively, with 12 bases between them. CDR3 length: 15 amino acids. Germline CDR1 and CDR2: SGHTS and YDEGEE. The CDR3 DNA follows: TGTGCCAGCAGAAACGGGGGAGTCTCCTACAATGAGCAGTTCTTC. Encoded protein: CASRNGGVSYNEQFF.

The V gene is TRBV3-1, the J gene TRBJ2-5; 10 bases align to TRBD2. Trimming took 0 bases from V and 5 from J; bases not matched to a gene: 9. CDR1 is LGHDT and CDR2 is YNNKEL in the germline V gene (reference sequence). The CDR3 consists of 17 residues. The CDR3 nucleotides are TGTGCCAGCAGCCAAGATCTGCTAGCGGGAGAGGGGGAGACCCAGTACTTC. This sequence encodes CASSQDLLAGEGETQYF.

Only a few counts were recorded for this clonotype. The gene calls are TRBV4-1 and TRBJ2-3; 7 bases align to TRBD1. The CDR3 spans 17 residues. V trimming: 3 bases; J trimming: 4 bases; junction bases outside the gene matches: 13. The germline V gene encodes CDR1 MGHRA and CDR2 YSYEKL. The CDR3 loop is CASSQRRQGIVADTQYF. The CDR3 nucleotides are TGCGCCAGCAGCCAGAGGAGACAGGGAATCGTCGCAGATACGCAGTATTTT.

This clonotype was recorded a few times. V gene TRBV20-1 combines with J gene TRBJ2-7; 10 positions agree with TRBD2. The V segment lost 3 bases and the J segment 2 bases; nucleotides outside the gene matches: 7. Germline values: CDR1 DFQATT, CDR2 SNEGSKA (reference sequence). There are 15 residues in the CDR3. The CDR3 loop reads CSASSLAGVTYEQYF. The CDR3 coding sequence is TGCAGTGCTAGTAGTCTAGCGGGAGTTACCTACGAGCAGTACTTC.

This clonotype occurred many times. The chain combines TRBV4-2 with TRBJ2-4; weak D call: TRBD1 (5 bases). V lost 2 bases and J 0 bases, leaving 14 bases between the germline ends. This CDR3 contains 17 residues. Germline loops: CDR1 LGHNA, CDR2 YNFKEQ. In DNA, the CDR3 is TGTGCCAGCAGCCAATCCCAGGGATCTCTAGCCAAAAACATTCAGTACTTC. As protein: CASSQSQGSLAKNIQYF.

The chain has TRBV5-6 and TRBJ2-1; D is unresolved. CDR1 and CDR2 (germline): SGHDT, YYEEEE. The CDR3 runs to 15 residues. The V end lost 2 bases, the J end lost 1 base, and 10 bases lay between the germline ends. The CDR3 nucleotides read TGTGCCAGCAGCTTCGTTGAGGTTTCCTACAATGAGCAGTTCTTC. Translated: CASSFVEVSYNEQFF.

This clonotype was observed a handful of times. This chain joins TRBV10-2 and TRBJ1-3, with D uncertain. V lost 8 bases and J 0 bases, leaving 11 bases between the germline ends. Germline values: CDR1 WSHSY, CDR2 SAAADI. The CDR3 spans 14 residues. The CDR3 sequence: CASGVEASGNTIYF. The CDR3 coding sequence is TGCGCCAGCGGGGTTGAGGCCTCTGGAAACACCATATATTTT.

Concerning this clonotype itself: This may come from a read error, since a much larger clone is one base off. The rearrangement joins TRBV6-2 or TRBV6-3 to TRBJ2-7; D is undetermined. CDR1 and CDR2 from the germline V gene are MNHEY and SVGEGT. The CDR3 covers 11 residues. V gave up 10 bases and J gave up 6 bases, with 13 bases separating them. CDR3 sequence: CATGPVTEQYF. In DNA, the CDR3 is TGTGCCACCGGACCAGTCACCGAGCAGTACTTC.

This clonotype has only a few counts. The CDR3 DNA reads TGTGCCAGCAGCCCACGGGGAGGGTCGGGATCCTACAATGAGCAGTTCTTC. Protein product: CASSPRGGSGSYNEQFF. J is TRBJ2-1 and V is TRBV11-2, with 7 bases that match TRBD2. The V and J ends lost 5 bases and 1 base, in that order; junction bases with no gene match: 11. Per germline, CDR1 SGHAT and CDR2 FQNNGV. The CDR3 loop spans 17 amino acids.

A few counts support this clonotype. The chain recombines TRBV28 with TRBJ1-2; the D is unclear. V lost 4 bases, J lost 6 bases, and 15 bases lay in between. CDR3 size: 14 residues. The germline gives CDR1 MDHEN, CDR2 SYDVKM. CDR3 in amino acids: CASSSGAFRNGYTF. CDR3 DNA: TGTGCCAGCAGTTCGGGAGCATTTAGGAATGGCTACACCTTC.

This clonotype has more than one count but fewer than ten. This rearrangement joins TRBV7-8 to TRBJ2-2, with D perhaps matching TRBD2 (6 bases). Trimming shortened V by 4 bases and J by 6 bases, and 12 bases separated the two germline ends. The length of the CDR3 is 14 residues. The V gene's germline CDR1 is SGHVS and CDR2 FQNEAQ. CDR3 residues: CASSSSGASGELFF. The CDR3 coding sequence is TGTGCCAGCAGCTCGTCGGGAGCCTCCGGGGAGCTGTTTTTT.

The genes are TRBV15 and TRBJ2-1, with D perhaps matching TRBD1 (6 bases). This CDR3 region has 13 residues. The ends were cut back, 8 bases at V and 2 bases at J, with 10 bases in the middle. CDR1 LNHNV and CDR2 YYDKDF come from the germline V gene (reference sequence). The CDR3 protein is CATGTKAYNEQFF. The CDR3 DNA follows: TGTGCCACCGGGACAAAGGCCTACAATGAGCAGTTCTTC.

J is TRBJ2-1 and V is TRBV3-1; perhaps TRBD2 as D (7 bases). V lost 1 base and J 14 bases, leaving 12 bases between the germline ends. The CDR3 sequence is 12 residues long. Germline V gives CDR1 LGHDT, CDR2 YNNKEL (reference sequence). Written as DNA, the CDR3 is TGTGCCAGCAGCCAAGCTAGGGGGGGGGAGTTCTTC. This translates into CASSQARGGEFF.

This clonotype was detected only a few times. The chain links TRBV10-3 to TRBJ2-3; a weak D match, TRBD1 (6 bases). Per the germline V gene, CDR1 is ENHRY and CDR2 is SYGVKD. The CDR3 has 13 residues. Trimming took off 6 bases at V and 5 bases at J, with 12 bases between the two ends. CDR3 loop: CAISLTGIDTQYF. The CDR3 coding sequence is TGTGCCATCAGCCTCACAGGGATAGATACGCAGTATTTT.

The chain carries TRBV10-2 and TRBJ2-5, with TRBD1 identical over 9 bases. The trim removed 7 bases at V and 3 bases at J, leaving 3 bases unmatched. This CDR3 has 13 amino acids. CDR1 is WSHSY and CDR2 is SAAADI in the germline V gene. CDR3 DNA sequence: TGCGCCAGCACCAGGACAGGGGAAGAGACCCAGTACTTC. Its translation is CASTRTGEETQYF.

This clonotype was detected only a few times. This chain links TRBV6-1 with TRBJ1-1; D not certain. The CDR3 totals 13 residues. Trimming removed 5 bases at V and 5 bases at J, with 12 bases between. The V gene's germline CDR1 is MNHNS and CDR2 SASEGT. The CDR3 sequence is CASSPQARTEAFF. CDR3 nucleotides: TGTGCCAGCAGTCCCCAAGCGCGGACTGAAGCTTTCTTT.

The V and J genes are TRBV7-9 and TRBJ2-5; maybe TRBD2 (6 bases). Germline assignment: CDR1 SEHNR and CDR2 FQNEAQ (reference sequence). Between the trimmed V and J ends, which lost 1 base and 5 bases, there was a span of 11 bases. The CDR3 is 14 residues long. Written as DNA, the CDR3 is TGTGCCAGCAGCTTAGTCGGGAGTACGGAGACCCAGTACTTC. Its protein product is CASSLVGSTETQYF.

J is TRBJ2-5 and V is TRBV3-1; D may be TRBD2 (6 bases). Germline V CDR1 and CDR2: LGHDT, YNNKEL (reference sequence). Trimming shortened V by 4 bases and J by 5 bases, and 20 bases separated the two germline ends. The CDR3 covers 16 residues. The CDR3: CASSRSGPRTAETQYF. CDR3 coding DNA: TGTGCCAGCAGCCGAAGCGGGCCGAGAACAGCGGAGACCCAGTACTTC.